The following is a T cell receptor beta chain sequence with its context. Its specificity is not known. This entry comes from a study of cytomegalovirus exposure and HLA in healthy donors. Whole-study results and caveats: A later analysis reportedly found fewer N-insertions in an Asian-associated ancestry cluster than the roughly 670-donor mean.

The length of the CDR3 is 14 residues. Losses at the gene ends were 5 bases for V and 3 bases for J; bases not matched to a gene: 4. The germline CDR1 and CDR2 sequences are SGHTA and FQGTGA. Amplification used 60 Vbeta primers and 13 Jbeta primers. Only in-frame clones appear in the TCRdb table, and some are missing; sequencing was by immunoSEQ multiplex PCR. This table has about 140,000 clones, around 85% appearing once. Sampled while nominally healthy, donors likely had unrecorded immune exposures. The source is a woman aged 45-65 years in good health and CMV-seropositive. V and J are TRBV7-3 and TRBJ1-1, with 9 bases aligning to TRBD1. Sequenced input: PBMCs. CDR3 sequence reads: CASSRRQGDTEAFF. CDR3 bases: TGTGCCAGCAGCCGTCGACAGGGGGACACTGAAGCTTTCTTT.